Each of the 8 T cell receptor beta chains below was sequenced from the same sample in a study of blood T cell repertoires in COVID-19. Produced via immunoSEQ multiplex PCR; TCRdb's table is partial and in-frame only. The data contain a few hundred thousand clones, 85% to 90% of them seen just once; the ten biggest clones take up 1.2%. The sequenced material came from PBMCs or T cells enriched from blood (not recorded which). These receptors came from a man aged 25 to 40 who had recovered from COVID-19.

The rearrangement links TRBV4-1 to TRBJ2-1; weak D call: TRBD2 (5 bases). Germline CDR1 is MGHRA and CDR2 is YSYEKL. The CDR3 is 15 amino acids. Trimming stripped 0 bases from V and 5 bases from J, with 11 bases between. CDR3 sequence reads: CASSQDPGNNNEQFF. CDR3 sequence (DNA): TGCGCCAGCAGCCAAGATCCCGGGAACAACAATGAGCAGTTCTTC.

V usage is TRBV4-3 and J usage is TRBJ2-1, with 8 nucleotides matching TRBD1. The trim removed 0 bases at V and 1 base at J, leaving 17 bases unmatched. Germline assignment: CDR1 LGHNA and CDR2 YSLEER. This CDR3 region has 21 residues. The CDR3 is CASSQEPRDRIPRASYNEQFF. In DNA form, the CDR3 reads TGCGCCAGCAGCCAAGAGCCCCGGGACAGGATCCCGAGGGCGTCCTACAATGAGCAGTTCTTC.

This clone has only one observation. The chain recombines TRBV7-9 with TRBJ2-1; D is unresolved. Germline V gene sequence: CDR1 SEHNR, CDR2 FQNEAQ (reference sequence). The ends were cut back, 11 bases at V and 0 bases at J, with 11 bases in the middle. The length of the CDR3 is 13 residues. The DNA for the CDR3 is TGTGCCGCCTCGCGGAGCTCCTACAATGAGCAGTTCTTC. Its translation is CAASRSSYNEQFF.

The CDR3 sequence is CASSLIGGETQYF. The CDR3, as DNA: TGTGCCAGCAGCCTCATCGGGGGAGAGACCCAGTACTTC. The genes are TRBV7-2 and TRBJ2-5, with a weak D call TRBD2 (6 bases). Germline loops: CDR1 SGHTA, CDR2 FQGNSA. Trimming pared 5 bases from V and 4 bases from J, leaving 11 bases between. This CDR3 is built from 13 residues.

The chain is built from TRBV6-2 or TRBV6-3 and TRBJ2-3; 12 bases align to TRBD2. Germline lookup yields CDR1 MNHEY and CDR2 SVGEGT. The CDR3 length is 16 residues. V gave up 2 bases and J gave up 3 bases; unmatched junction bases: 3. The CDR3: CASSYTSGRLTDTQYF. In DNA, the CDR3 is TGTGCCAGCAGTTACACTAGCGGGAGGTTGACAGATACGCAGTATTTT.

The sample holds one count of this clone. The chain links TRBV14 to TRBJ2-3, with a weak D call TRBD2 (6 bases). V was cut by 1 base and J by 0 bases, with 14 bases left in between. CDR3 length: 17 amino acids. CDR1 is SGHDN, CDR2 FVKESK, per germline. CDR3 region: CASSQVSPAGSTDTQYF. The CDR3 coding sequence is TGTGCCAGCAGCCAAGTATCGCCAGCGGGTAGCACAGATACGCAGTATTTT.

The chain couples TRBV30 to TRBJ2-4, with 9 bases fitting TRBD1. The CDR3 is 16 amino acids. CDR1 and CDR2 from the germline V gene are GTSNPN and SVGIG (reference sequence). V lost 1 base, J lost 2 bases, and 6 bases stayed unmatched. The CDR3 sequence: CAWSGWDRETKNIQYF. The CDR3 bases are TGTGCCTGGAGTGGATGGGACAGGGAGACCAAAAACATTCAGTACTTC.

Written as DNA, the CDR3 is TGTGCCAGCAGTTACTCGTTGGCATACCTTAGCAATCAGCCCCAGCATTTT. Translation gives CASSYSLAYLSNQPQHF. The chain links TRBV6-2 or TRBV6-3 to TRBJ1-5; no clear D gene. CDR3 length equals 17 residues. With 0 bases removed from V and 0 bases from J, the gap between germline ends came to 12 bases. Germline V gene sequence: CDR1 MNHEY, CDR2 SVGEGT.